This T cell receptor beta chain was sequenced in a study of breast tumors, draining lymph nodes, adjacent tissues. Deletions cut 4 bases from V and 0 bases from J, with 15 bases between. Germline CDR1 and CDR2: LGHDT and YNNKEL (reference sequence). The length of the CDR3 is 16 residues. TCRdb used MiXCR to reprocess the multiplex PCR reads, holding one entry per CDR3 protein. The table lists 290,000 or so distinct CDR3 sequences, 30% to 35% of them singletons. Breast cancer patients provided tissue from their axillary draining lymph nodes. In its sample, this clonotype was seen many times. This TCR came from a female donor with breast cancer. Some clones in this sample may be carry-over from other donors' samples. Sequencing was performed on axillary lymph node tissue. This chain joins TRBV3-1 and TRBJ2-5, with D uncertain. The CDR3: CASSLRVGPYQETQYF. Here the CDR3 DNA reads TGTGCCAGCAGCCTTAGGGTAGGTCCGTACCAAGAGACCCAGTACTTC.